This TCR beta chain was profiled in a study of blood T cell repertoires in COVID-19. This clone was seen only once. TCRdb keeps only in-frame clones here, not all; method: immunoSEQ multiplex PCR. The sample has 150,000 to 200,000 clones, 80% to 90% seen once. CDR1 is SGHRS, CDR2 YFSETQ, per germline. The CDR3 has 12 amino acids. Trimming removed 4 bases from V and 5 bases from J, with 9 bases in between. The sequencing input was peripheral blood. The TCR sequence derives from a young woman who had recovered from COVID-19. This chain uses TRBV5-1 with TRBJ2-5; tentatively, D is TRBD2 (5 bases). CDR3 sequence: CASSLPGETQYF. For the CDR3, the DNA is TGCGCCAGCAGCCTCCCGGGGGAGACCCAGTACTTC.